The source of this T cell receptor beta chain is a study of cytomegalovirus exposure and HLA in healthy donors. The study, taken as a whole, reports: A later analysis revealed that TCR association rates differed between HLA loci, peaking at DRB1 and bottoming out at HLA-C. TRBV6-2, TRBV6-3 and some other V segments were excluded as indistinguishable.

The ends lost 5 bases at V and 9 bases at J; junction bases unmatched: 15. From germline, CDR1 is SEHNR and CDR2 FQNEAQ (reference sequence). This CDR3 has 16 residues. This PCR relied on a set of 60 Vbeta primers and 13 Jbeta primers. Clones were sequenced by immunoSEQ multiplex PCR, and TCRdb holds only the in-frame ones, with some missing. The repertoire consists of about 130,000 clones, with 74% occurring once and the leading ten covering 5.8%. As regards this clone: Its antigen remains unknown.

The sequence derives from a woman aged 45 to 65 in good health and CMV-seropositive. The chain joins TRBV7-9 to TRBJ2-2; 7 bases are shared with TRBD1. The sequencing input was PBMCs. CDR3 amino acids: CASSVTGTAGVRELFF. CDR3 in DNA: TGTGCCAGCAGCGTGACCGGGACAGCAGGGGTCCGGGAGCTGTTTTTT. The whole variable domain, filled in from reference TRBV7-9 and TRBJ2-2, reads DTGVSQNPRHKITKRGQNVTFRCDPISEHNRLYWYRQTLGQGPEFLTYFQNEAQLEKSRLLSDRFSAERPKGSFSTLEIQRTEQGDSAMYLCASSVTGTAGVRELFFGEGSRLTVL.